The rows below give T cell receptor beta chains drawn from one sample of a study of shared T cell receptors in the human thymus. Assay used: immunoSEQ multiplex PCR; TCRdb lists only in-frame clones, some missing. The sample includes about 380,000 clones, over 90% seen only once; the top ten take approximately 0.018%. Material for sequencing was thymocytes. These receptors all stem from a human donor. Both conserved end residues are part of each CDR3. The D gene is left open where the match is weak. For some rows the clone size is stated as once, few or many, or as a class when expanded; others skip it.

abundance,d_gene,j_gene,v_gene,CDR3nt,CDR3aa
NA,NA,TRBJ2-7,TRBV6-4,TGTGCCAGCAGTGTCTCCCGTACCGCCATCAGCGAGCAGTACTTC,CASSVSRTAISEQYF
NA,TRBD2,TRBJ2-5,TRBV28,TGTGCCAGCTCGGGGCGGGAGTTGGAGACCCAGTACTTC,CASSGRELETQYF
NA,NA,TRBJ2-3,TRBV19,TGTGCCAGTAAATCAGGGAGTAGGGCCTTGACAGATACGCAGTATTTT,CASKSGSRALTDTQYF
NA,NA,TRBJ2-7,TRBV15,TGTGCCACCAGCAGAACACCCCCCCGGCTAGCCTCCTACGAGCAGTACTTC,CATSRTPPRLASYEQYF
NA,TRBD2,TRBJ2-7,TRBV5-4,TGTGCCAGCAGCTTCACTAGCGGGGCTATCTACGAGCAGTACTTC,CASSFTSGAIYEQYF
few,NA,TRBJ2-7,TRBV28,TGTGCCAGCATACCTTCAGGGGTCAACTACGAGCAGTACTTC,CASIPSGVNYEQYF
NA,TRBD2,TRBJ2-7,TRBV28,TGTGCCAGCAGTTTACCCTTAGCGGGAGGGAAGCAGTACTTC,CASSLPLAGGKQYF
NA,TRBD2,TRBJ2-7,TRBV11-2,TGTGCCAGCAGACTGACTAGCGGGGCGACCTACGAGCAGTACTTC,CASRLTSGATYEQYF
NA,TRBD1,TRBJ1-1,TRBV14,TGTGCCAGCAGCTGCGGCCGGGACAGAGATATGAACACTGAAGCTTTCTTT,CASSCGRDRDMNTEAFF
NA,NA,TRBJ2-7,TRBV27,TGTGCCAGCAGTTTGAATGGGGCAGGGGTCTATCCCTACGAGCAGTACTTC,CASSLNGAGVYPYEQYF
NA,TRBD1,TRBJ2-1,TRBV6-5,TGTGCCAGCAGTTACTCGTGGGGACAGCCCTACAATGAGCAGTTCTTC,CASSYSWGQPYNEQFF
NA,NA,TRBJ1-1,TRBV29-1,TGCAGCGCACAGGACGGACCGAACACTGAAGCTTTCTTT,CSAQDGPNTEAFF
NA,NA,TRBJ1-4,TRBV7-9,TGTGCCACCACCCCGGGGGCAGGAGGTAATGAAAAACTGTTTTTT,CATTPGAGGNEKLFF
NA,NA,TRBJ2-7,TRBV11-2,TGTGCCAGCAGCCGTGGGGGTTTAGGCCCCACTGCCTACTACGAGCAGTACTTC,CASSRGGLGPTAYYEQYF
NA,TRBD2,TRBJ2-7,TRBV5-4,TGTGCCAGCAGCTTGACCCGCGGGAGGACAAACGAGCAGTACTTC,CASSLTRGRTNEQYF
once,NA,TRBJ1-2,TRBV10-1,TGCGCCAGCAGTGAGTCAGAGGTAGAACCTTACCCCACCGGCTACACCTTC,CASSESEVEPYPTGYTF
NA,NA,TRBJ2-7,TRBV28,TGTGCCAGCAGTCCAAAGGAGGGTCTGGACTACGAGCAGTACTTC,CASSPKEGLDYEQYF
NA,NA,TRBJ2-7,TRBV6-5,TGTGCCAGCAGTTCAGTGTACGAGCAGTACTTC,CASSSVYEQYF
NA,NA,TRBJ2-5,TRBV7-2,TGTGCCAGCAGCTTAGCCGGGTCGAAGTGGGACGGCCAAGAGACCCAGTACTTC,CASSLAGSKWDGQETQYF
NA,NA,TRBJ1-2,TRBV6-5,TGTGCCAGCGGCGCCAACTATGGCTACACCTTC,CASGANYGYTF
NA,NA,TRBJ1-4,TRBV4-1,TGCGCCAGCAGCCAAGTGGGGGCAGGTGGAAAACTGTTTTTT,CASSQVGAGGKLFF
NA,NA,TRBJ2-7,TRBV13,TGTGCCAGCAGGTTCGGGGCCAGGGGTCACGAGCAGTACTTC,CASRFGARGHEQYF
NA,TRBD1,TRBJ1-6,TRBV13,TGTGCCAGCAGACGCAATCCGGGACAGGGCTTTTATAATTCACCCCTCCACTTT,CASRRNPGQGFYNSPLHF
NA,NA,TRBJ2-2,TRBV20-1,TGCAGTGCTTACACCACCGGGGAGCTGTTTTTT,CSAYTTGELFF
NA,NA,TRBJ2-7,TRBV1,TGCACCAGCAGCCAAGCGATTCCTAGCGGGATGAGCTACGAGCAGTACTTC,CTSSQAIPSGMSYEQYF